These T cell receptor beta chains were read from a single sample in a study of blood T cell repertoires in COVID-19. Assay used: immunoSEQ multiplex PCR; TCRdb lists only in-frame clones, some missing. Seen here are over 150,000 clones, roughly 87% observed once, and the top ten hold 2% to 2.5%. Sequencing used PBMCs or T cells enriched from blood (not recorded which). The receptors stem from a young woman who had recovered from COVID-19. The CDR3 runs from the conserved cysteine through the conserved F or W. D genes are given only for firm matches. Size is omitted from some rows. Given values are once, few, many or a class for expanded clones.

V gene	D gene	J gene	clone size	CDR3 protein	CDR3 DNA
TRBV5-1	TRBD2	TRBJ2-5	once	CASSPRLAGSQETQYF	TGCGCCAGCAGCCCGAGGCTAGCGGGGTCCCAAGAGACCCAGTACTTC
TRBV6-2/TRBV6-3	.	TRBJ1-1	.	CASSSEGRGTEAFF	TGTGCCAGCAGTTCTGAGGGGCGGGGCACTGAAGCTTTCTTT
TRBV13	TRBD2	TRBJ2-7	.	CASSSGLPYEQYF	TGTGCCAGCAGCTCGGGACTACCATACGAGCAGTACTTC
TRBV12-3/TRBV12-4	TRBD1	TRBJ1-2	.	CASSRDRYYGYTF	TGTGCCAGCAGCCGGGACAGGTACTATGGCTACACCTTC
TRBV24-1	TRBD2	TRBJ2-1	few	CAAGTSAAVDEQFF	TGTGCCGCCGGGACTAGCGCTGCAGTTGATGAGCAGTTCTTC
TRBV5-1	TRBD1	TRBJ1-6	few	CASSLDTGDSPLHF	TGCGCCAGCAGCTTGGATACAGGGGATTCACCCCTCCACTTT
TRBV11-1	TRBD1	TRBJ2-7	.	CASSSGQGNYEQYF	TGTGCCAGCAGCTCGGGACAGGGGAACTACGAGCAGTACTTC
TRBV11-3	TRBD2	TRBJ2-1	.	CASSRAGLAGGSLYNEQFF	TGTGCCAGCAGCCGCGCCGGACTAGCGGGAGGGTCTCTGTACAATGAGCAGTTCTTC
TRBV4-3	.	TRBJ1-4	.	CASSQGQAAKLFF	TGCGCCAGCAGCCAGGGACAAGCGGCTAAACTGTTTTTT
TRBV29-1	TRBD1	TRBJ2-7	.	CSVERQGRTYEQYF	TGCAGCGTTGAACGACAGGGTAGGACCTACGAGCAGTACTTC
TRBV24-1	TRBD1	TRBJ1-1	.	CATSEKQGPNTEAFF	TGTGCCACCAGTGAGAAACAGGGGCCGAACACTGAAGCTTTCTTT
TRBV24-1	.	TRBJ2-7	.	CATSSRQSYEQYF	TGTGCCACGAGCTCCAGGCAGTCCTACGAGCAGTACTTC
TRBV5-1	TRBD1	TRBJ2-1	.	CASNAGQGAHEQFF	TGCGCCAGCAACGCGGGACAGGGGGCGCATGAGCAGTTCTTC
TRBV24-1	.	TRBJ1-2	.	CATSDNRYGYGYTF	TGTGCCACCAGTGATAATCGGTACGGCTATGGCTACACCTTC
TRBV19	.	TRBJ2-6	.	CASSISVAGANVLTF	TGTGCCAGTAGTATTTCGGTGGCTGGGGCCAACGTCCTGACTTTC
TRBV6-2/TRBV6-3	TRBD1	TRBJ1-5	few	CASSYATGGNQPQHF	TGTGCCAGCAGTTATGCGACAGGGGGAAATCAGCCCCAGCATTTT
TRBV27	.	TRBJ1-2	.	CASSLGRANGYTF	TGTGCCAGCAGTTTGGGCAGGGCGAACGGCTACACCTTC
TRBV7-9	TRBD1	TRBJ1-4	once	CASSSNFGQGEKLFF	TGTGCCAGCAGCTCCAATTTCGGACAGGGTGAAAAACTGTTTTTT